This T cell receptor beta chain was captured by sequencing in a study of T cells in Graves' hyperthyroidism and ophthalmopathy. This clonotype was seen repeatedly, ten times or more. Using RNA transcripts as the source, TCR beta CDR3 regions were amplified. The HTBI primer set drove a first-round RT-PCR of the TCR CDR3. TCRdb itself ran the multiplex PCR reads through MiXCR, one entry per CDR3 protein. The table lists hundreds of thousands of distinct CDR3 sequences, under 30% of them singletons, with about a quarter in the top ten. The CDR3 runs to 16 residues. Trimming cost V 3 bases and J 2 bases, with 13 bases left between them. CDR1 is SGHTA, CDR2 FQGTGA, per germline.

The TCR comes from a man in his forties or fifties with Graves' hyperthyroidism that later progressed to Graves' ophthalmopathy. Sequencing was carried out using blood. The chain joins TRBV7-3 to TRBJ2-2; D possibly corresponds to TRBD2 (5 bases). CDR3 bases: TGTGCCAGCAGCTTGGCCCCCCCTAGCAACACCGGGGAGCTGTTTTTT. Translation gives CASSLAPPSNTGELFF. The full variable domain, its missing parts supplied by reference TRBV7-3 and TRBJ2-2, is GAGVSQTPSNKVTEKGKYVELRCDPISGHTALYWYRQSLGQGPEFLIYFQGTGAADDSGLPNDRFFAVRPEGSVSTLKIQRTERGDSAVYLCASSLAPPSNTGELFFGEGSRLTVL.